This TCR beta chain stems from a study of T-cell reconstitution after alpha-beta-depleted transplantation in children. General observations from the study: Recipient T cells and thymic progenitors that survived were the source of the high TCRbeta diversity seen at day 60 in some patients. Several hundred rapidly expanded clones from non-depleted graft cells reportedly supplied alpha-beta T cells about two months post-transplant. At one year after transplant, newly produced T cells mostly accounted for T-cell counts and diversity.

This clonotype was seen only a few times. Its antigen is unknown. The V gene end was trimmed by 1 base and the J gene end by 5 bases; junction bases not matched to a gene: 9. The CDR3 has 17 residues. Germline V gene sequence: CDR1 MGHDK, CDR2 SYGVNS. This sample's TCRbeta library carried unique molecular identifier barcodes. In TCRdb, the PCR reads were re-called with MiXCR into one record per CDR3 protein. Counted here are roughly 340,000 distinct CDR3 sequences, 15% to 20% occurring once; the ten biggest clones make up roughly 41%. This clonotype was obtained from a male patient between 2 and 15 years old who had a stem cell transplant for acute lymphoblastic leukemia, so the T cells may come from the graft donor. This specimen was PBMCs, mostly from graft donor cells, taken 360 days after TCRalphabeta/CD19-depleted stem cell transplant. The chain joins TRBV25-1 to TRBJ2-2; TRBD2 agrees at 8 bases. In DNA form, the CDR3 reads TGTGCCAGCAGTGAATCTACGGGGACTAGGCGGACCGGGGAGCTGTTTTTT. This gives the protein CASSESTGTRRTGELFF.